The 25 T cell receptor beta chains below come from one sample, sequenced in a study of CXCR3-negative and CXCR3-positive naive CD8 T cells. Study results and caveats: The TRB CDR3s that CXCR3-positive naive cells carried were more hydrophobic than those of CXCR3-negative naive cells.

Antigens for these TCRs are unknown. 5' RACE with UMI labels generated the TRB cDNA libraries. Using the 5' RACE reads, TCRdb records one entry per CDR3 protein without DNA. Its listing shows some 60,000 distinct CDR3 sequences. Sequencing input: naive CXCR3+ CD8+ T cells from blood. Subset reported: CD45RO-CCR7+CD27+CD95- naive CD8+ T cells expressing CXCR3 (TNR3+). The receptors here all came from a human donor in good health. Some clones in this sample may be carry-over from other donors' samples.

This chain links TRBV11-2 with TRBJ1-6; the D gene TCRdb calls, TRBD1, cannot be checked with no DNA. Per germline, CDR1 SGHAT and CDR2 FQNNGV. This CDR3 has 16 amino acids. The CDR3 is CASSSYLRDINSPLHF.

V gene TRBV4-3 combines with J gene TRBJ2-7; TCRdb's D gene call, TRBD1, goes unchecked for lack of DNA. CDR1 and CDR2 (germline): LGHNA, YSLEER. This CDR3 spans 14 amino acids. The CDR3 region is CASSADRVGYEQYF.

The V call is TRBV19, the J call TRBJ1-1; TCRdb gives TRBD1 as the D gene, but with no DNA this cannot be confirmed. Germline V CDR1 and CDR2: LNHDA, SQIVND (reference sequence). This CDR3 region has 14 residues. The chain's CDR3 is CASSTHRSATEAFF.

V and J are TRBV5-6 and TRBJ2-1. This CDR3 is 13 amino acids long. Germline V gene data show CDR1 as SGHDT and CDR2 as YYEEEE. The CDR3 protein is CASSLTAYYEQFF.

This rearrangement joins TRBV7-8 to TRBJ2-1; the D gene TCRdb calls, TRBD1, cannot be checked with no DNA. The CDR3 loop spans 15 amino acids. Germline CDR1 is SGHVS and CDR2 is FQNEAQ. The CDR3 loop reads CASSLFDGGLVEQFF. The complete variable domain, with remaining parts taken from reference TRBV7-8 and TRBJ2-1, reads GAGVSQSPRYKVAKRGQDVALRCDPISGHVSLFWYQQALGQGPEFLTYFQNEAQLDKSGLPSDRFFAERPEGSVSTLKIQRTQQEDSAVYLCASSLFDGGLVEQFFGPGTRLTVL.

The rearrangement links TRBV7-9 to TRBJ2-7. This CDR3 is 15 amino acids long. CDR1 and CDR2 (germline): SEHNR, FQNEAQ (reference sequence). The CDR3 is CASYSLASANHEQYF.

This chain connects TRBV7-9 to TRBJ2-5; TCRdb indicates TRBD1, and absent DNA this call remains unverified. CDR3 length equals 15 residues. CDR1 is SEHNR and CDR2 is FQNEAQ in the germline V gene (reference sequence). The CDR3: CASSLKQGIQETQYF.

The chain combines TRBV4-1 with TRBJ1-4; lacking DNA, the TRBD1 call made by TCRdb goes unchecked. There are 15 residues in the CDR3. CDR1 and CDR2 from the germline V gene are MGHRA and YSYEKL. This chain's CDR3 is CASSQEGATDEKLFF.

This chain links TRBV4-2 with TRBJ2-5; TCRdb's D gene call, TRBD1, goes unchecked for lack of DNA. CDR3 length: 16 amino acids. Looked up from germline, CDR1 is LGHNA and CDR2 is YNFKEQ. CDR3: CASSQDDGDRQETQYF.

V gene TRBV7-9 combines with J gene TRBJ1-4; lacking DNA, the TRBD1 call made by TCRdb goes unchecked. Germline CDR1 SEHNR, CDR2 FQNEAQ (reference sequence). The CDR3 spans 17 residues. This CDR3 is CASSQEAGSGVREKLFF.

The CDR3 loop reads CAISESTGPSTEAFF. The gene calls are TRBV10-3 and TRBJ1-1. The CDR3 contains 15 residues. Germline CDR1 ENHRY, CDR2 SYGVKD.

This chain links TRBV4-2 with TRBJ2-7. Germline CDR1 is LGHNA and CDR2 is YNFKEQ. The CDR3 sequence is 13 residues long. CDR3 residues: CASSQDLIDEQYF.

The rearrangement links TRBV29-1 to TRBJ2-3; the TRBD2 assignment by TCRdb is unverifiable without DNA. The CDR3 contains 17 residues. In germline, CDR1 is SQVTM, CDR2 ANQGSEA. Here the CDR3 reads CSVEGRMGLAVSDTQYF.

V and J are TRBV28 and TRBJ2-3. The CDR3 sequence is 16 residues long. Per the germline V gene, CDR1 is MDHEN and CDR2 is SYDVKM. CDR3 sequence: CASSLVPPASTDTQYF.

The J gene is TRBJ2-5, the V gene TRBV5-6; the TCRdb call, TRBD1, lacks DNA for checking. CDR1 is SGHDT, CDR2 YYEEEE, per germline. This CDR3 has 15 amino acids. CDR3 loop: CASSWGTGGIETQYF. The full variable domain, its missing parts supplied by reference TRBV5-6 and TRBJ2-5, is DAGVTQSPTHLIKTRGQQVTLRCSPKSGHDTVSWYQQALGQGPQFIFQYYEEEERQRGNFPDRFSGHQFPNYSSELNVNALLLGDSALYLCASSWGTGGIETQYFGPGTRLLVL.

V gene TRBV12-3 or TRBV12-4 combines with J gene TRBJ1-5; the D call from TCRdb, TRBD1, cannot be confirmed without DNA. The CDR3 length is 13 residues. The CDR3 protein is CASTRQANQPQHF.

The chain uses TRBV29-1 and TRBJ2-2. In germline, CDR1 is SQVTM, CDR2 ANQGSEA. The CDR3 runs to 13 residues. CDR3 protein: CSVESANTGELFF.

The chain carries TRBV29-1 and TRBJ2-2. CDR1 and CDR2 (germline): SQVTM, ANQGSEA. This CDR3 has 14 amino acids. The CDR3 loop reads CSVVYLGSTGELFF.

V usage is TRBV7-3 and J usage is TRBJ1-6. The germline V gene has CDR1 SGHTA and CDR2 FQGTGA. This CDR3 is 13 amino acids long. The CDR3 is CASSLRNNSPLHF.

The chain employs TRBV2 and TRBJ2-2; TCRdb proposes TRBD1, but this gene call is untestable without DNA. Germline loops: CDR1 SNHLY, CDR2 FYNNEI. There are 17 residues in the CDR3. Here the CDR3 reads CASSEANRVSIHGELFF.

The V and J genes are TRBV6-5 and TRBJ2-7; TCRdb proposes TRBD1, but this gene call is untestable without DNA. CDR1 MNHEY and CDR2 SVGAGI come from the germline V gene. The CDR3 consists of 13 residues. CDR3 protein: CASKKGASYEQYF.

The V gene is TRBV6-4, the J gene TRBJ2-1; TCRdb gives TRBD2 as the D gene, but with no DNA this cannot be confirmed. Germline V CDR1 and CDR2: MRHNA, SNTAGT. The CDR3 has 15 residues. CDR3 residues: CASSDSTSGSDEQFF.

J is TRBJ2-7 and V is TRBV5-1. The CDR3 has 11 amino acids. Germline V gene lookup returns CDR1 SGHRS and CDR2 YFSETQ. CDR3 in amino acids: CASSMGREQYF. The complete variable domain, with remaining parts taken from reference TRBV5-1 and TRBJ2-7, reads KAGVTQTPRYLIKTRGQQVTLSCSPISGHRSVSWYQQTPGQGLQFLFEYFSETQRNKGNFPGRFSGRQFSNSRSEMNVSTLELGDSALYLCASSMGREQYFGPGTRLTVT.

This chain links TRBV6-2 or TRBV6-3 with TRBJ2-7. CDR1 and CDR2 from the germline V gene are MNHEY and SVGEGT. The CDR3 extends over 13 amino acids. CDR3 sequence: CASSSTPSYEQYF.

This chain links TRBV29-1 with TRBJ2-3; the TCRdb call, TRBD2, lacks DNA for checking. Germline V CDR1 and CDR2: SQVTM, ANQGSEA. This CDR3 contains 14 residues. CDR3 sequence: CSVLRGDGTDTQYF.